These 8 T cell receptor beta chains came from one sample sequenced in a study of blood T cell repertoires in COVID-19. Sequencing used immunoSEQ multiplex PCR; TCRdb keeps in-frame clones, though not all of them. Among 300,000 to 400,000 clones listed, about 87% were seen once. Sequencing was done on a sample of peripheral blood. The receptors originated from a young man with COVID-19, enrolled during active disease.

The V gene is TRBV5-4, the J gene TRBJ1-5, with D uncertain. In germline, CDR1 is SGHNT, CDR2 YYREEE (reference sequence). The CDR3 runs to 16 residues. V dropped 1 base and J dropped 3 bases, with 14 bases sitting between them. The CDR3 nucleotides read TGTGCCAGCAGCTTGTGGGATCCGGGGTACAATCAGCCCCAGCATTTT. It translates to CASSLWDPGYNQPQHF. Drawing the rest from reference TRBV5-4 and TRBJ1-5, the complete variable domain is ETGVTQSPTHLIKTRGQQVTLRCSSQSGHNTVSWYQQALGQGPQFIFQYYREEENGRGNFPPRFSGLQFPNYSSELNVNALELDDSALYLCASSLWDPGYNQPQHFGDGTRLSIL.

The chain couples TRBV6-5 to TRBJ1-2; TRBD1 aligns across 7 bases. The CDR3 consists of 13 residues. Trimming cost V 7 bases and J 4 bases; bases outside gene matches: 6. In germline, CDR1 is MNHEY, CDR2 SVGAGI. The CDR3 sequence: CASTARDSYGYTF. Written as DNA, the CDR3 is TGTGCCAGCACTGCCCGGGACAGCTATGGCTACACCTTC.

The rearrangement links TRBV21-1 to TRBJ2-3; the table's D call, TRBD1, was not checked against the DNA. TRBV21-1 is a pseudogene. This CDR3 comprises 15 residues. CDR3 amino acids: CASRGTGNCTDTQYF. CDR3 sequence (DNA): TGTGCCAGCAGGGGGACAGGGAATTGCACAGATACGCAGTATTTT.

The CDR3 DNA reads as TGTGCCAGCAGTTACCACAGGGTCAGCACCGGGGAGCTGTTTTTT. This gives the protein CASSYHRVSTGELFF. The V gene is TRBV6-6, the J gene TRBJ2-2; D possibly corresponds to TRBD1 (6 bases). V was pared by 2 bases and J by 4 bases, with 11 bases between. The CDR3 extends over 15 amino acids. Germline V CDR1 and CDR2: MNHNY, SVGAGI (reference sequence).

This sequence joins TRBV2 and TRBJ1-6; 9 bases align to TRBD1. There are 14 residues in the CDR3. The ends lost 11 bases at V and 9 bases at J; junction bases unmatched: 11. The V gene's germline CDR1 is SNHLY and CDR2 FYNNEI. As DNA, the CDR3 is TGTGCCTCCAGGGGACAGGGTGGCGGTTCACCCCTCCACTTT. Protein: CASRGQGGGSPLHF.

The chain uses TRBV7-8 and TRBJ1-1; unclear D gene. CDR1 is SGHVS and CDR2 is FQNEAQ in the germline V gene. Trimming pared 3 bases from V and 2 bases from J, leaving 13 bases between. The CDR3 has 15 amino acids. For the CDR3, the DNA is TGTGCCAGCAGCTTCTCCCTCAACTTTAACACTGAAGCTTTCTTT. Protein product: CASSFSLNFNTEAFF.

This clone is termed medium-sized. The rearrangement joins TRBV28 to TRBJ2-7; 8 bases match TRBD1. The ends lost 5 bases at V and 4 bases at J; junction bases unmatched: 7. Germline V lookup: CDR1 MDHEN, CDR2 SYDVKM. The CDR3 spans 14 residues. The CDR3 loop is CASSPGDRSYEQYF. CDR3 bases: TGTGCCAGCAGTCCAGGGGACAGGAGTTACGAGCAGTACTTC.

V is TRBV6-2 or TRBV6-3 and J is TRBJ1-2; 8 positions match TRBD1. Germline values: CDR1 MNHEY, CDR2 SVGEGT. V shed 5 bases, J shed 4 bases, and the junction held 3 bases outside the gene matches. The CDR3 runs 13 residues. DNA of the CDR3: TGTGCCAGCAGTGACAGGGGTCCCTATGGCTACACCTTC. It yields the protein CASSDRGPYGYTF.